Following are 16 T cell receptor beta chains from one sample sequenced in a study of post-analysis software for immune sequencing data. Study-wide points: The five TRBV segments detected at higher frequency in patients than in controls included TRBV5-6, TRBV5-1 and TRBV20-1.

Their antigens are not known. Every TCR beta cDNA library bore unique molecular identifiers. TCRdb reprocessed the PCR reads via MiXCR and lists one record per CDR3 protein. The data contain 800,000 to 950,000 distinct CDR3 sequences, approximately 53% of them singletons. Material for sequencing was blood. The receptors originated from a girl between 10 and 17 years old with multiple sclerosis.

V is TRBV12-3 or TRBV12-4 and J is TRBJ2-5; D is possibly TRBD1 or TRBD2 (6 bases each). The CDR3 consists of 15 residues. V shed 5 bases and J shed 5 bases, with 18 bases lying between them. CDR3 in amino acids: CASSPRGLPLETQYF. The CDR3 DNA reads TGTGCCAGCAGTCCCCGGGGGCTCCCCTTGGAGACCCAGTACTTC.

The CDR3 DNA sequence: TGCAGCGTTAAGGGACTGCTATACAATGAGCAGTTCTTC. Amino acid sequence: CSVKGLLYNEQFF. The gene calls are TRBV29-1 and TRBJ2-1; weak D call: TRBD2 (6 bases). V was trimmed by 5 bases and J by 4 bases, leaving 12 bases between them. Germline loops: CDR1 SQVTM, CDR2 ANQGSEA. The CDR3 is 13 residues long.

This clonotype was counted a few times. The V gene is TRBV20-1, the J gene TRBJ2-7, with 10 positions matching TRBD1. The CDR3 has 13 residues. V trimming: 7 bases; J trimming: 4 bases; junction bases outside the gene matches: 7. Germline CDR1 and CDR2: DFQATT and SNEGSKA (reference sequence). CDR3 DNA sequence: TGCAGTGTTCGGGACAGGGGTTCGTACGAGCAGTACTTC. Amino acids: CSVRDRGSYEQYF.

The chain employs TRBV10-3 and TRBJ1-2; 7 nucleotides agree with TRBD1. Germline CDR1 and CDR2: ENHRY and SYGVKD. V shed 5 bases, J shed 2 bases, and the junction held 11 bases outside the gene matches. The CDR3 has 16 amino acids. As DNA, the CDR3 is TGTGCCATCAGTCCGACAGGGTCGCGGAGGAACTATGGCTACACCTTC. Its protein is CAISPTGSRRNYGYTF.

V usage is TRBV20-1 and J usage is TRBJ2-1; D not certain. V shed 5 bases and J shed 10 bases, with 18 bases lying between them. Germline V lookup: CDR1 DFQATT, CDR2 SNEGSKA (reference sequence). The CDR3 has 13 amino acids. The CDR3 here is CSAPWPPGGEQFF. The CDR3 DNA reads TGCAGTGCTCCATGGCCCCCGGGTGGGGAGCAGTTCTTC.

The chain carries TRBV3-1 and TRBJ1-5, with TRBD1 identical over 7 bases. The CDR3 runs to 15 residues. Trimming at V came to 1 base and at J to 4 bases, leaving 4 bases not matched to a gene. CDR1 is LGHDT and CDR2 is YNNKEL in the germline V gene (reference sequence). As DNA, the CDR3 is TGTGCCAGCAGCCAAGGACAGGGAGTAAATCAGCCCCAGCATTTT. Amino acid sequence: CASSQGQGVNQPQHF.

This clonotype was detected only a few times. In DNA, the CDR3 is TGCAGTGCTATCCGGACAGGGAGGGGCTACACCTTC. It encodes CSAIRTGRGYTF. The V call is TRBV20-1, the J call TRBJ1-2; 8 bases align to TRBD1. The CDR3 has 12 residues. V dropped 4 bases and J dropped 8; count of bases not matched to a gene: 6. Germline loops: CDR1 DFQATT, CDR2 SNEGSKA (reference sequence).

This clonotype was seen a single time. The V call is TRBV11-2, the J call TRBJ2-1, with 8 bases lining up with TRBD2. CDR1 and CDR2 (germline): SGHAT, FQNNGV. V gave up 7 bases and J gave up 9 bases; unmatched junction bases: 11. The CDR3 is 14 residues long. CDR3 loop: CASNGNFGGGEQFF. CDR3 nucleotides: TGTGCCAGCAACGGAAACTTCGGGGGGGGTGAGCAGTTCTTC.

The gene calls are TRBV5-1 and TRBJ2-5; TRBD1 might be the D (5 bases). This CDR3 is built from 13 residues. Germline CDR1 reads SGHRS; CDR2 reads YFSETQ. Trimming left V 4 bases short and J 2 bases short, with 9 bases between. The CDR3 DNA is TGCGCCAGCAGCGTTCAGGGTCAAGAGACCCAGTACTTC. It yields the protein CASSVQGQETQYF. Based on the CDR3 plus reference TRBV5-1 and TRBJ2-5, the full variable domain is KAGVTQTPRYLIKTRGQQVTLSCSPISGHRSVSWYQQTPGQGLQFLFEYFSETQRNKGNFPGRFSGRQFSNSRSEMNVSTLELGDSALYLCASSVQGQETQYFGPGTRLLVL.

This clonotype was counted a few times. This chain joins TRBV20-1 and TRBJ2-1, with 8 positions matching TRBD2. The germline V gene encodes CDR1 DFQATT and CDR2 SNEGSKA (reference sequence). With V trimmed by 3 bases and J by 4 bases, 8 bases remained unmatched. CDR3 length: 15 amino acids. The CDR3 DNA reads as TGCAGTGCTAGCGCCCCAGCGGGAGAGTACAATGAGCAGTTCTTC. Translating gives CSASAPAGEYNEQFF.

V is TRBV12-3 or TRBV12-4 and J is TRBJ1-1; perhaps TRBD1 as D (6 bases). V dropped 5 bases and J dropped 6 bases, with 16 bases sitting between them. The CDR3 spans 14 residues. The CDR3 nucleotides read TGTGCCAGCAGTCCCACCACAGGGTGGGCTGAAGCTTTCTTT. Translated, it gives CASSPTTGWAEAFF.

The CDR3 DNA reads TGTGCCAGCAGTCGGACTAGCGGGAGGGCCGGGAGAACAGATACGCAGTATTTT. This gives the protein CASSRTSGRAGRTDTQYF. The rearrangement uses TRBV6-1 and TRBJ2-3; 15 bases map to TRBD2. The CDR3 contains 18 residues. Germline V gene lookup returns CDR1 MNHNS and CDR2 SASEGT. Germline trimming cut 5 bases from V and 3 bases from J; bases unmatched to any gene: 9.

This clonotype occurred a few times. The V and J genes are TRBV20-1 and TRBJ2-5, with 10 bases identical to TRBD2. The CDR3 extends over 16 amino acids. CDR1 DFQATT and CDR2 SNEGSKA come from the germline V gene (reference sequence). J lost 2 bases, V lost 4 bases, and 10 bases had no gene match. This CDR3 reads CSATPGLAKYQETQYF. The CDR3 bases are TGCAGTGCTACTCCGGGACTAGCGAAGTATCAAGAGACCCAGTACTTC.

This clonotype was detected ten times or more. The V gene is TRBV12-3 or TRBV12-4, the J gene TRBJ2-7; 9 bases are a match to TRBD2. V dropped 6 bases and J dropped 1; count of bases not matched to a gene: 4. The CDR3 length is 14 residues. In DNA form, the CDR3 reads TGTGCCAGCAGCTTCGGACTAGCGTCCTACGAGCAGTACTTC. It is translated as CASSFGLASYEQYF.

V gene TRBV5-1 combines with J gene TRBJ2-1; 13 bases agree with TRBD2. Germline CDR1 reads SGHRS; CDR2 reads YFSETQ. Germline trimming cut 2 bases from V and 8 bases from J; bases unmatched to any gene: 7. The CDR3 contains 16 residues. CDR3 nucleotide sequence: TGCGCCAGCAGCTTCGGGACTAGCGGGGAGTGGGATGAGCAGTTCTTC. This sequence encodes CASSFGTSGEWDEQFF.

This clonotype was seen more than once but under ten times. The gene calls are TRBV7-3 and TRBJ2-2; D unresolved. Per germline, CDR1 SGHTA and CDR2 FQGTGA. This CDR3 region has 16 residues. Trimming left V 0 bases short and J 1 base short, with 9 bases between. The CDR3 DNA follows: TGTGCCAGCAGCTTAACGTCTTCGGTGAACACCGGGGAGCTGTTTTTT. Translating gives CASSLTSSVNTGELFF.